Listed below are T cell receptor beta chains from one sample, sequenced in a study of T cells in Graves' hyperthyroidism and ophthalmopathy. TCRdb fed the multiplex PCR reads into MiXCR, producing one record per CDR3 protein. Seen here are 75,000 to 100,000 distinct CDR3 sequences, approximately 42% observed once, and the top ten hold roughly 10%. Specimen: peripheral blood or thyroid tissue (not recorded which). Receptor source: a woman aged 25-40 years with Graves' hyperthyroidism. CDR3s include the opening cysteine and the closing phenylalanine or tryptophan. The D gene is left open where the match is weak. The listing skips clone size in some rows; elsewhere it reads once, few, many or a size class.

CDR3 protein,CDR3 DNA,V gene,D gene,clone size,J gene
CASSPRDTDSYEQYF,TGTGCCAGCAGCCCCCGGGACACGGACTCCTACGAGCAGTACTTC,TRBV7-2,-,many,TRBJ2-7
CSARRGLLSGSSYEQYF,TGCAGTGCTAGAAGAGGTCTCCTTAGCGGGAGCTCCTACGAGCAGTACTTC,TRBV20-1,TRBD2,-,TRBJ2-7
CASSWDQRGEAFF,TGTGCCAGCAGCTGGGACCAACGAGGTGAAGCTTTCTTT,TRBV7-8,-,-,TRBJ1-1
CAGSSTVAGTGELFF,TGTGCAGGCAGCTCCACTGTTGCGGGCACCGGGGAGCTGTTTTTT,TRBV7-6,-,-,TRBJ2-2
CASSLGMGDYGYTF,TGTGCCAGCAGCTTAGGGATGGGGGACTATGGCTACACCTTC,TRBV13,-,-,TRBJ1-2
CASSYRTVNEKLFF,TGTGCCAGCAGTTATAGGACAGTGAATGAAAAACTGTTTTTT,TRBV6-5,-,many,TRBJ1-4
CASSNWTSGGGWETQYF,TGTGCCAGCAGCAATTGGACTAGCGGGGGGGGGTGGGAGACCCAGTACTTC,TRBV7-2,TRBD2,many,TRBJ2-5
CASSYRGTGELFF,TGTGCCAGCAGTTATAGAGGCACCGGGGAGCTGTTTTTT,TRBV6-5,-,many,TRBJ2-2
CATPSGTGFGYTF,TGTGCCACCCCCTCCGGGACAGGGTTTGGCTACACCTTC,TRBV28,TRBD1,few,TRBJ1-2
CASSYWGLAKETQYF,TGTGCCAGCAGTTACTGGGGACTAGCGAAAGAGACCCAGTACTTC,TRBV12-3/TRBV12-4,TRBD2,-,TRBJ2-5
CASKKWGGTRDEQYF,TGTGCCAGCAAAAAGTGGGGCGGGACGCGCGACGAGCAGTACTTC,TRBV6-6,-,many,TRBJ2-7
CASSLRQGKNTEAFF,TGTGCCAGCAGTCTACGACAGGGGAAGAACACTGAAGCTTTCTTT,TRBV28,TRBD1,-,TRBJ1-1
CASSFEGLADTSTDTQYF,TGCGCCAGCAGCTTTGAGGGACTAGCGGATACTAGCACAGATACGCAGTATTTT,TRBV5-1,TRBD2,many,TRBJ2-3
CASSSTVDTEAFF,TGCGCCAGCAGCTCGACAGTGGACACTGAAGCTTTCTTT,TRBV5-5,-,-,TRBJ1-1
CATRDTQETQYF,TGTGCCACCCGGGACACCCAAGAGACCCAGTACTTC,TRBV15,-,few,TRBJ2-5
CASSSLSRDTEAFF,TGTGCCAGCAGTTCCCTCTCTAGGGACACTGAAGCTTTCTTT,TRBV7-3,-,many,TRBJ1-1
CASSSPGTGVDTEAFF,TGTGCCAGCAGCTCCCCCGGGACAGGGGTTGACACTGAAGCTTTCTTT,TRBV7-9,TRBD1,medium-sized,TRBJ1-1
CASSLAGANVLTF,TGTGCCAGCAGCTTAGCCGGGGCCAACGTCCTGACTTTC,TRBV7-6,-,medium-sized,TRBJ2-6
CASSLLGGAYEQYF,TGTGCCAGCAGCCTACTAGGGGGAGCCTACGAGCAGTACTTC,TRBV28,-,many,TRBJ2-7
CTALRYNQPQHF,TGCACGGCCCTCCGTTACAATCAGCCCCAGCATTTT,TRBV20-1,-,many,TRBJ1-5
CASTTGGDQPQHF,TGTGCCAGCACTACCGGCGGGGATCAGCCCCAGCATTTT,TRBV6-5,-,many,TRBJ1-5
CSARGGGTPYEQYF,TGCAGTGCTAGAGGCGGCGGGACCCCCTACGAGCAGTACTTC,TRBV20-1,-,-,TRBJ2-7
CASSRRGPRSYEQYF,TGTGCCAGCAGTCGTCGGGGACCCCGCTCCTACGAGCAGTACTTC,TRBV7-2,-,many,TRBJ2-7
CAISESIPRQPQHF,TGTGCCATCAGTGAGTCGATACCTCGACAGCCCCAGCATTTT,TRBV10-3,-,many,TRBJ1-5
CASSEGGALSGNTIYF,TGTGCCAGCAGTGAAGGAGGGGCCCTCTCTGGAAACACCATATATTTT,TRBV2,-,-,TRBJ1-3
CAISEIWAGGNEQFF,TGTGCCATCAGTGAGATTTGGGCGGGGGGCAATGAGCAGTTCTTC,TRBV10-3,TRBD2,few,TRBJ2-1
CASSVAAGSGANVLTF,TGTGCCAGCAGCGTAGCAGCGGGGTCTGGGGCCAACGTCCTGACTTTC,TRBV9,TRBD2,-,TRBJ2-6
CSARPGFTETQYF,TGCAGTGCTAGACCAGGGTTTACGGAGACCCAGTACTTC,TRBV20-1,-,-,TRBJ2-5
CASSLLGGVMNTEAFF,TGTGCCAGCAGCCTCCTTGGAGGCGTAATGAACACTGAAGCTTTCTTT,TRBV4-2,-,many,TRBJ1-1
CASKRGLYEQYF,TGTGCCAGCAAGAGGGGGCTGTACGAGCAGTACTTC,TRBV6-5,TRBD1,many,TRBJ2-7
CASSLGLGQPQHF,TGTGCCAGCAGCTTAGGGCTCGGACAGCCCCAGCATTTT,TRBV7-3,-,many,TRBJ1-5
CAWRGDRGAFEQYF,TGTGCCTGGAGGGGTGACAGGGGAGCCTTCGAGCAGTACTTC,TRBV30,TRBD1,-,TRBJ2-7
CASSPWTSGNTEAFF,TGCGCCAGCAGCCCATGGACATCTGGGAACACTGAAGCTTTCTTT,TRBV5-1,-,many,TRBJ1-1
CASSYPTYKANTEAFF,TGTGCCAGCAGTTACCCAACCTACAAGGCAAACACTGAAGCTTTCTTT,TRBV9,-,-,TRBJ1-1
CASSQVGLAVGSETQYF,TGCGCCAGCAGCCAAGTAGGACTAGCGGTAGGGTCGGAGACCCAGTACTTC,TRBV4-1,TRBD2,many,TRBJ2-5
CAGRGTGGWDTEAFF,TGTGCCGGCAGGGGGACAGGGGGATGGGACACTGAAGCTTTCTTT,TRBV12-3/TRBV12-4,TRBD1,-,TRBJ1-1
CSASGGYYTGELFF,TGCAGTGCTAGTGGGGGTTATTACACCGGGGAGCTGTTTTTT,TRBV20-1,-,many,TRBJ2-2
CASKATVNYGYTF,TGTGCCAGCAAGGCGACGGTTAACTATGGCTACACCTTC,TRBV27,-,many,TRBJ1-2
CSAQDREGSPLHF,TGCAGCGCCCAGGACAGGGAGGGTTCACCCCTCCACTTT,TRBV29-1,TRBD1,-,TRBJ1-6
CASSAGHYTGELFF,TGTGCCAGCAGCGCCGGACATTACACCGGGGAGCTGTTTTTT,TRBV9,-,many,TRBJ2-2
CASSENRHLHF,TGTGCCAGCAGCGAGAATCGACACCTCCACTTT,TRBV25-1,-,many,TRBJ1-6
CASSAPSLRGGYTF,TGTGCCAGCAGTGCCCCTTCTTTGCGTGGTGGCTACACCTTC,TRBV28,-,many,TRBJ1-2
CASMDASYEQYF,TGTGCCAGTATGGACGCTTCCTACGAGCAGTACTTC,TRBV19,-,medium-sized,TRBJ2-7
CASSGKKRTSGHSSYEQYF,TGTGCCAGCAGTGGTAAGAAGCGGACTAGCGGGCATTCCTCCTACGAGCAGTACTTC,TRBV27,TRBD2,many,TRBJ2-7
CASSERGRDRGARPGANVLTF,TGCGCCAGCAGTGAAAGGGGCCGGGACAGGGGCGCCCGTCCTGGGGCCAACGTCCTGACTTTC,TRBV10-1,TRBD1,many,TRBJ2-6
CASSLGGLAETQYF,TGTGCCAGCAGTTTGGGAGGACTAGCAGAGACCCAGTACTTC,TRBV2,TRBD2,-,TRBJ2-5
CASSEWDRNQPQHF,TGTGCCAGCAGTGAATGGGACAGGAATCAGCCCCAGCATTTT,TRBV2,TRBD1,many,TRBJ1-5
CASSITGVQPQHF,TGTGCCAGCTCAATCACAGGGGTTCAGCCCCAGCATTTT,TRBV18,TRBD1,few,TRBJ1-5
CSVVGRGDRLYGYTF,TGCAGCGTTGTGGGCAGGGGGGACAGGCTCTATGGCTACACCTTC,TRBV29-1,TRBD1,-,TRBJ1-2
CASSPSRRVTEAFF,TGTGCCAGCAGTCCCAGTCGAAGGGTTACTGAAGCTTTCTTT,TRBV12-3/TRBV12-4,-,many,TRBJ1-1
CSARKGQLAEKLFF,TGCAGTGCTAGAAAAGGACAGCTGGCGGAAAAACTGTTTTTT,TRBV20-1,-,many,TRBJ1-4
CASSSSSGRAGELFF,TGTGCCAGCAGCTCATCTAGCGGGAGGGCCGGGGAGCTGTTTTTT,TRBV7-3,TRBD2,-,TRBJ2-2
CASSLYPTSPLHF,TGTGCCAGCAGCTTGTACCCGACCTCACCCCTCCACTTT,TRBV5-4,-,many,TRBJ1-6